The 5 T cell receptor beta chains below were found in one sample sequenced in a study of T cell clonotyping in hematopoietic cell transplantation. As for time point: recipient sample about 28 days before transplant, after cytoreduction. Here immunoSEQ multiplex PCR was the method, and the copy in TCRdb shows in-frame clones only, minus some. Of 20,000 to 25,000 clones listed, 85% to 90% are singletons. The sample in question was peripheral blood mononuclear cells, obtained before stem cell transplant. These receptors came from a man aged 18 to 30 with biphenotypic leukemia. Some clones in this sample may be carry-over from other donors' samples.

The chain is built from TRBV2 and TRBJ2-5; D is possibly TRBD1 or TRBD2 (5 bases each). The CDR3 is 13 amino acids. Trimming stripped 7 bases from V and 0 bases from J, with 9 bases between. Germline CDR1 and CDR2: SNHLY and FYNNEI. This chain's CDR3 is CASTWDHQETQYF. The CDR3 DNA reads TGTGCCAGCACCTGGGACCACCAAGAGACCCAGTACTTC. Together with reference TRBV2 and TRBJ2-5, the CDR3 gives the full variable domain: EPEVTQTPSHQVTQMGQEVILRCVPISNHLYFYWYRQILGQKVEFLVSFYNNEISEKSEIFDDQFSVERPDGSNFTLKIRSTKLEDSAMYFCASTWDHQETQYFGPGTRLLVL.

The CDR3 here is CASSIGDSRNYGYTF. For the CDR3, the DNA is TGTGCCAGCAGCATTGGGGACAGCCGTAACTATGGCTACACCTTC. The genes are TRBV9 and TRBJ1-2; the match to TRBD1 covers 7 bases. The CDR3 runs 15 residues. Losses at the gene ends were 4 bases for V and 1 base for J; bases not matched to a gene: 7. The germline V gene encodes CDR1 SGDLS and CDR2 YYNGEE.

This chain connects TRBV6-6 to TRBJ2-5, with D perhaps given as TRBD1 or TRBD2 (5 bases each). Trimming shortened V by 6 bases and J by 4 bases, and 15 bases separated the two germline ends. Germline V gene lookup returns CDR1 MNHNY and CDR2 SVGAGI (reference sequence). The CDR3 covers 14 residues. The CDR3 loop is CASSHGAAGETQYF. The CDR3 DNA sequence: TGTGCCAGCAGCCACGGGGCGGCGGGAGAGACCCAGTACTTC.

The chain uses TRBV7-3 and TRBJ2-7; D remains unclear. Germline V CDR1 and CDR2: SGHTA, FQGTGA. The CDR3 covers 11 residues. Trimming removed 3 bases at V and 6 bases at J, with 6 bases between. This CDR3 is CASSFASEQYF. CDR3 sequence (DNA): TGTGCCAGCAGCTTTGCGTCCGAGCAGTACTTC.

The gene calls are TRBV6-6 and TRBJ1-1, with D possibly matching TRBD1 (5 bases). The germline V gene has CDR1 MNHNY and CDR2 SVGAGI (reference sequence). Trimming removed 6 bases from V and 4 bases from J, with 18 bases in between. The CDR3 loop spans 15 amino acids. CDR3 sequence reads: CASSYRPREATEAFF. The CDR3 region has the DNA TGTGCCAGCAGCTACCGACCCAGGGAAGCCACTGAAGCTTTCTTT.